What follows are 21 T cell receptor beta chains derived from one specimen sequenced in a study of long-term antiretroviral therapy in people with HIV. A v3.0 immunoSEQ assay was performed at survey level. TCRdb's table, derived via immunoSEQ multiplex PCR, lists solely in-frame clones and lacks some. This sample has around 11,000 clones; 65% to 85% occur once, and the top ten carry 15% to 20%. The source was unsorted PBMCs, collected 1.8 years after starting antiretroviral therapy. These receptors originate from a man in his forties with HIV.

The chain employs TRBV28 and TRBJ2-7, with 8 bases lining up with TRBD1. Germline trimming cut 10 bases from V and 1 base from J; bases unmatched to any gene: 12. Germline CDR1 and CDR2: MDHEN and SYDVKM. The CDR3 contains 15 residues. This CDR3 is CAILRPGTGSYEQYF. The CDR3, as DNA: TGTGCCATCCTAAGACCCGGGACAGGATCCTACGAGCAGTACTTC.

The rearrangement links TRBV7-3 to TRBJ1-2, with no clear D. The V gene lost 2 bases and the J gene lost 4 bases, with 11 bases spanning the gap. This CDR3 has 14 amino acids. Germline loops: CDR1 SGHTA, CDR2 FQGTGA. This chain's CDR3 is CASSLEGVGYGYTF. The CDR3 DNA follows: TGTGCCAGCAGCTTAGAGGGCGTCGGCTATGGCTACACCTTC.

This clone was counted a few times. In DNA, the CDR3 is TGTGCCAGCACCTACGGTTCAGACGGTGAAAAACTGTTTTTT. It is translated as CASTYGSDGEKLFF. This sequence joins TRBV7-8 and TRBJ1-4; D not certain. Germline V gene data show CDR1 as SGHVS and CDR2 as FQNEAQ. V was cut by 7 bases and J by 7 bases, with 16 bases left in between. CDR3 length equals 14 residues.

The chain links TRBV27 to TRBJ2-7; D gene ambiguous. Germline V CDR1 and CDR2: MNHEY, SMNVEV (reference sequence). V shed 3 bases and J shed 5 bases, with 11 bases lying between them. The CDR3 runs 13 residues. CDR3 loop: CASSFWTGNEQYF. DNA of the CDR3: TGTGCCAGCAGTTTTTGGACCGGAAACGAGCAGTACTTC.

The chain links TRBV30 to TRBJ2-2, with no clear D. Germline lookup yields CDR1 GTSNPN and CDR2 SVGIG (reference sequence). Deletions cut 2 bases from V and 5 bases from J, with 9 bases between. CDR3 length: 13 amino acids. Here the CDR3 DNA reads TGTGCCTGGAGTCTCACGGGTACCGGGGAGCTGTTTTTT. It yields the protein CAWSLTGTGELFF. Looking up the rest from reference TRBV30 and TRBJ2-2 gives the full variable domain: SQTIHQWPATLVQPVGSPLSLECTVEGTSNPNLYWYRQAAGRGLQLLFYSVGIGQISSEVPQNLSASRPQDRQFILSSKKLLLSDSGFYLCAWSLTGTGELFFGEGSRLTVL.

The chain employs TRBV29-1 and TRBJ1-3, with no clear D. The CDR3 spans 13 residues. Trimming stripped 6 bases from V and 9 bases from J, with 18 bases between. Per germline, CDR1 SQVTM and CDR2 ANQGSEA. Written as DNA, the CDR3 is TGCAGCGTAGCGGTGTTGGAGACGGGCACCATATATTTT. Its translation is CSVAVLETGTIYF.

As for this clone: The sample holds other DNA sequences that translate to the same CDR3. This chain links TRBV27 with TRBJ1-2; TRBD1 aligns across 10 bases. Germline V gives CDR1 MNHEY, CDR2 SMNVEV (reference sequence). With V trimmed by 6 bases and J by 6 bases, 1 base remained unmatched. This CDR3 spans 12 amino acids. CDR3 region: CASRDRGHGYTF. In DNA, the CDR3 is TGTGCCAGCAGAGACAGGGGGCATGGCTACACCTTC.

This sequence joins TRBV11-2 and TRBJ2-1, with D hard to call. Germline loops: CDR1 SGHAT, CDR2 FQNNGV. V lost 5 bases and J 4 bases, leaving 15 bases between the germline ends. This CDR3 region has 15 residues. CDR3 region: CASSPGRNVYNEQFF. CDR3 bases: TGTGCCAGCAGCCCCGGACGGAACGTATACAATGAGCAGTTCTTC.

CDR3 sequence (DNA): TGTGCCTGGAGTGTTTTAGGAAAACTGTTTTTT. Translation: CAWSVLGKLFF. The chain employs TRBV30 and TRBJ1-4; D is ambiguous. The CDR3 is made up of 11 amino acids. Germline V CDR1 and CDR2: GTSNPN, SVGIG (reference sequence). Trimming took off 0 bases at V and 10 bases at J, with 6 bases between the two ends.

The genes are TRBV2 and TRBJ1-5; D is possibly TRBD1 (5 bases). V gave up 1 base and J gave up 3 bases, with 10 bases separating them. The CDR3 has 15 residues. Germline V CDR1 and CDR2: SNHLY, FYNNEI. The CDR3 bases are TGTGCCAGCAGTGAAGGTTGGGGGTCCAATCAGCCCCAGCATTTT. Its translation is CASSEGWGSNQPQHF. Full variable domain (remainder filled in from reference TRBV2 and TRBJ1-5): EPEVTQTPSHQVTQMGQEVILRCVPISNHLYFYWYRQILGQKVEFLVSFYNNEISEKSEIFDDQFSVERPDGSNFTLKIRSTKLEDSAMYFCASSEGWGSNQPQHFGDGTRLSIL.

The CDR3 DNA reads as TGTGCCAGCAGTTTAAGACTAGCGGAGTACGAGCAGTACTTC. Translation gives CASSLRLAEYEQYF. V usage is TRBV28 and J usage is TRBJ2-7; 9 nucleotides line up with TRBD2. Germline V gives CDR1 MDHEN, CDR2 SYDVKM. The CDR3 length is 14 residues. Trimming took 2 bases from V and 4 from J; bases not matched to a gene: 3. Full variable domain (outside the CDR3, taken from reference TRBV28 and TRBJ2-7): DVKVTQSSRYLVKRTGEKVFLECVQDMDHENMFWYRQDPGLGLRLIYFSYDVKMKEKGDIPEGYSVSREKKERFSLILESASTNQTSMYLCASSLRLAEYEQYFGPGTRLTVT.

This clone was counted only a few times. This chain connects TRBV19 to TRBJ1-1; D unclear. V was cut by 2 bases and J by 9 bases, with 19 bases left in between. Germline loops: CDR1 LNHDA, CDR2 SQIVND (reference sequence). CDR3 length equals 15 residues. The CDR3 DNA reads as TGTGCCAGTAGTATATCGGCGCGATCTCCCTCTAAAGCTTTCTTT. Translating it yields CASSISARSPSKAFF.

This clone was found a few times. V is TRBV4-2 and J is TRBJ1-1, with 7 bases fitting TRBD1. CDR1 is LGHNA and CDR2 is YNFKEQ in the germline V gene. The trim removed 3 bases at V and 0 bases at J, leaving 4 bases unmatched. This CDR3 has 15 residues. The DNA of the CDR3 is TGTGCCAGCAGCCACCAGGGGGGGGTGAACACTGAAGCTTTCTTT. Amino acid sequence: CASSHQGGVNTEAFF.

This clone was observed a single time. V is TRBV6-5 and J is TRBJ2-7, with 7 bases aligning to TRBD2. The CDR3 spans 15 residues. Germline V gene sequence: CDR1 MNHEY, CDR2 SVGAGI. V lost 6 bases and J lost 1; bases outside the gene matches: 9. The CDR3 DNA is TGTGCCAGCAGCGACGGGGCAGCGGGATCCTACGAGCAGTACTTC. It yields the protein CASSDGAAGSYEQYF.

This clone has just a few counts. This CDR3 reads CASSSQGVPEAFF. Here the CDR3 DNA reads TGTGCCAGTAGTTCACAGGGAGTTCCTGAAGCTTTCTTT. V gene TRBV19 combines with J gene TRBJ1-1; tentative D call: TRBD1 (6 bases). This CDR3 has 13 residues. The V end lost 5 bases, the J end lost 6 bases, and 13 bases lay between the germline ends. Germline values: CDR1 LNHDA, CDR2 SQIVND (reference sequence).

This CDR3 is CASSFKGQGLNTEAFF. CDR3 coding DNA: TGTGCCAGCAGTTTCAAGGGGCAGGGCCTCAACACTGAAGCTTTCTTT. The chain has TRBV27 and TRBJ1-1; tentatively, D is TRBD1 (5 bases). The CDR3 contains 16 residues. Trimming pared 3 bases from V and 2 bases from J, leaving 16 bases between. CDR1 MNHEY and CDR2 SMNVEV come from the germline V gene (reference sequence).

Only a few counts were recorded for this clone. This rearrangement joins TRBV6-5 to TRBJ1-3; weak D call: TRBD1 (5 bases). The ends were cut back, 2 bases at V and 0 bases at J, with 11 bases in the middle. Per germline, CDR1 MNHEY and CDR2 SVGAGI. This CDR3 has 16 residues. The chain's CDR3 is CASSYRAGNSGNTIYF. For the CDR3, the DNA is TGTGCCAGCAGTTACCGTGCAGGGAACTCTGGAAACACCATATATTTT.

V and J are TRBV28 and TRBJ1-5, with a tentative D call TRBD1 (5 bases). This CDR3 has 15 amino acids. V was trimmed by 7 bases and J by 7 bases, leaving 20 bases between them. Germline CDR1 MDHEN, CDR2 SYDVKM. Written as DNA, the CDR3 is TGTGCCAGCACGATTGGGGGGACCCTGGGGCAGCCCCAGCATTTT. It codes for CASTIGGTLGQPQHF. The entire variable domain, with the rest obtained from reference TRBV28 and TRBJ1-5, is as follows: DVKVTQSSRYLVKRTGEKVFLECVQDMDHENMFWYRQDPGLGLRLIYFSYDVKMKEKGDIPEGYSVSREKKERFSLILESASTNQTSMYLCASTIGGTLGQPQHFGDGTRLSIL.

The chain combines TRBV28 with TRBJ1-1; no clear D gene. Trimming left V 8 bases short and J 2 bases short, with 15 bases between. Germline CDR1 is MDHEN and CDR2 is SYDVKM. This CDR3 has 14 amino acids. The CDR3 loop reads CASRLFPDNTEAFF. Written as DNA, the CDR3 is TGTGCCAGCCGCCTCTTCCCCGATAACACTGAAGCTTTCTTT.

The sample holds a few counts of this clone. The genes are TRBV4-3 and TRBJ2-1, with 9 positions matching TRBD2. This CDR3 spans 20 amino acids. V shed 0 bases, J shed 8 bases, and the junction held 20 bases outside the gene matches. Germline CDR1 is LGHNA and CDR2 is YSLEER. The CDR3 spells CASSQDSALAGTLLSDEQFF. In DNA form, the CDR3 reads TGCGCCAGCAGCCAAGATTCCGCACTAGCGGGCACCCTTCTCTCCGATGAGCAGTTCTTC.

V gene TRBV5-1 combines with J gene TRBJ1-2; 7 bases line up with TRBD1. CDR1 and CDR2 from the germline V gene are SGHRS and YFSETQ. The length of the CDR3 is 15 residues. Unmatched junction bases numbered 2, after V lost 0 bases and J lost 0 bases. The CDR3 nucleotides read TGCGCCAGCAGCTTGGGGGGGACAGCTAACTATGGCTACACCTTC. It yields the protein CASSLGGTANYGYTF.